This T cell receptor (beta chain) was captured by sequencing in a study of molecular identifiers for immune sequencing clone quantification. Study-level findings and limits: Over 98% of effector molecules, yet under 1% of naive-cell molecules, were held by clones above 20 RNA copies.

V shed 3 bases, J shed 0 bases, and the junction held 7 bases outside the gene matches. The CDR3 length is 16 residues. CDR1 and CDR2 from the germline V gene are SGHRS and YFSETQ. Bulk TCR libraries used previously described methods and listed TCR primers. From the PCR reads, TCRdb called clonotypes with MiXCR, one entry per CDR3 protein. The sample shows fewer than 350,000 distinct CDR3 sequences, about 22% of them seen only once. This clonotype was counted at least ten times. Its cognate antigen is unknown. Between about 19,000 and 1,100,000 sorted cells, with 10%, 30% or 50% RNA, yielded naive CD8 libraries. Sorting was used to obtain naive CD8 T cells (CD8+CD4-CCR7+CD45RA+).

This TCR came from a human donor in good health. Some libraries in this study had Jurkat cell RNA spiked in. This chain uses TRBV5-1 with TRBJ1-1, with 8 nucleotides matching TRBD1. The sequencing input was naive CD8+ T cells from blood, with Jurkat cell RNA spiked in. Regarding subset: FACS-sorted CD8+CD4-CCR7+CD45RA+ naive T cells. CDR3 amino acids: CASSSKQGAMNTEAFF. The CDR3 DNA follows: TGCGCCAGCAGCTCCAAGCAGGGGGCCATGAACACTGAAGCTTTCTTT.